This TCR beta chain was captured in a study of blood T cell repertoires in COVID-19. Study information: Samples of COVID-19 (acute and convalescent) were obtained from the United States, Italy and Spain.

Data came from immunoSEQ multiplex PCR; TCRdb stores just in-frame clones and leaves some out. The top ten clones hold roughly 0.58% of a sample with 170,000 or so clones, roughly 86% of them seen once. CDR3 length equals 12 residues. The source is a man in his fifties or sixties with COVID-19, enrolled during active disease. The chain employs TRBV21-1 and TRBJ1-1. TRBV21-1 has pseudogene status. Sequenced: peripheral blood. This chain's CDR3 is CASSHERAEAFF. DNA for the CDR3: TGTGCCAGCAGCCACGAGAGAGCTGAAGCTTTCTTT.